This TCR beta chain was identified during a study of T cells in Graves' hyperthyroidism and ophthalmopathy. Using RNA transcripts as the source, TCR beta CDR3 regions were amplified. The primer set for the first-round RT-PCR of the TCR CDR3 was HTBI. TCRdb fed the multiplex PCR reads into MiXCR, producing one record per CDR3 protein. Altogether 600,000 to 750,000 distinct CDR3 sequences are present, roughly 17% being singletons, with the ten largest covering roughly a sixth. In this sample, this clonotype turned up a few times. The TCR originated in a man aged 50-60 years with Graves' hyperthyroidism. Sequences were obtained from blood.

The CDR3: CASSIQGAKLYNEQFF. The DNA of the CDR3 is TGTGCCAGCAGCATACAGGGGGCCAAACTCTACAATGAGCAGTTCTTC. V usage is TRBV6-1 and J usage is TRBJ2-1, with TRBD1 matching over 9 bases. The V gene's germline CDR1 is MNHNS and CDR2 SASEGT. CDR3 size: 16 residues. V was clipped by 6 bases and J by 3 bases; unmatched bases: 9.